This T cell receptor beta chain is drawn from a study of shared clonotypes between healthy human individuals. Genomic DNA from each subset was divided evenly over several immunoSEQ plates. Clones were sequenced by immunoSEQ multiplex PCR, and TCRdb holds only the in-frame ones, with some missing. The sample holds some 1,600,000 clones, 98% seen once. Only one count was recorded for this clone. Its antigen remains unknown. Additional DNA sequences in this sample encode the identical CDR3. Findings and limits, study-wide: Generally, estimated richness proved larger in naive subsets than it did in memory subsets. Relative to their counterparts shared across all four donors, non-shared clonotypes exhibited diminished generation probabilities. Sampling was confined to blood; repertoires within tissues likely differ.

Sample: naive CD4+ T cells sorted from blood. Subset indicated: CD45RA+ positively selected. The receptor comes from a man aged 25-45 years in good health.

The CDR3 spells CASSLGGGSFNEQFF. The CDR3 nucleotides read TGCGCCAGCAGCTTGGGCGGCGGGAGTTTCAATGAGCAGTTCTTC. The V gene is TRBV5-1, the J gene TRBJ2-1; 7 nucleotides align to TRBD2. Germline V gene lookup returns CDR1 SGHRS and CDR2 YFSETQ. With 0 bases clipped from V and 6 bases from J, the junction kept 6 bases outside the gene matches. The CDR3 runs 15 residues.